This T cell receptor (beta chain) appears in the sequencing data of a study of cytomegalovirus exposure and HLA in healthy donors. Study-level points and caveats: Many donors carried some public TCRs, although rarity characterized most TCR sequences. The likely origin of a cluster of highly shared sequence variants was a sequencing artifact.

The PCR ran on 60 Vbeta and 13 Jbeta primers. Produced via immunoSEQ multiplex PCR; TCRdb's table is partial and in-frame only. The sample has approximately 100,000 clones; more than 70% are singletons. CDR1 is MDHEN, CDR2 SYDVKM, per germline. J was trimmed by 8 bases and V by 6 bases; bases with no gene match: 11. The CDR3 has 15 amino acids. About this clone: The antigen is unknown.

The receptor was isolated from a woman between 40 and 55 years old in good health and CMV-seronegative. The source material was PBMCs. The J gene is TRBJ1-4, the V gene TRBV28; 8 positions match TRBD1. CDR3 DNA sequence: TGTGCCAGCAGCACCGACAGGGGATTGAGGGAAAAACTGTTTTTT. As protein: CASSTDRGLREKLFF.